This TCR beta chain was recorded in a study of tumor and adjacent non-tumor tissue in lung cancer. Notes on the study in general: Compared with tumor, normal lung showed significantly lower TCR diversity. Normal lung showed higher cumulative top 100 clone frequency than tumor.

No cell sorting was done before RNA was extracted from the tissue. This clonotype was picked up a small number of times. Antigen unknown. A much larger clonotype is one base distant, so this may be a read error. The germline V and J ends were trimmed by 6 bases and 4 bases, with 20 bases remaining between them. CDR1 KGHDR and CDR2 SFDVKD come from the germline V gene. The CDR3 runs 16 residues. The library came from three nested PCR rounds adapted from ARM-PCR protocols. Each CDR3 protein is one row after TCRdb ran MiXCR on the multiplex PCR reads. The sample lists 75,000 to 80,000 distinct CDR3 sequences; roughly 80% were seen once.

This receptor was taken from a woman aged 45-60 years with non-small cell lung cancer. Sample: lung tumor tissue. This chain uses TRBV24-1 with TRBJ2-5, with a possible D match to TRBD1 (5 bases). The CDR3 sequence: CATSPSAGSLRETQYF. The CDR3 DNA is TGTGCCACCAGTCCTTCTGCAGGGTCCCTCCGAGAGACCCAGTACTTC.